This T cell receptor (beta chain) came from a study of T cells in Graves' hyperthyroidism and ophthalmopathy (dated by TCRdb to between 2018 and 2021). For the wider study: To identify distinguishing TCR V-J signatures, a discovery cohort of about 100 patients was used, comprising approximately 40 with Graves' ophthalmopathy and around 60 with stable Graves' hyperthyroidism. Prospective prediction of ophthalmopathy was tested in an independent validation cohort consisting of 18 to 20 hyperthyroidism patients and approximately 16 patients who later progressed to ophthalmopathy. The 85 to 100 discovery patients were divided at random into training and test sets in a 7:3 ratio. In more than 5 Graves' hyperthyroidism patients, the study also compared T-cell repertoires from thyroid tissue with T-cell repertoires from blood. After blood sampling, hyperthyroidism patients were treated with methimazole at a starting dose of 30 mg daily, and ophthalmopathy patients were treated with high-dose intravenous methylprednisolone. According to the paper, TCR Vbeta CDR3 sequencing was carried out on over 130 peripheral blood samples, which came from approximately 41 ophthalmopathy, approximately 72 hyperthyroidism and roughly 17 progressor patients.

At least ten counts were recorded for this clonotype. It has no known antigen specificity. Base qualities are not provided; no much larger clone lies one nucleotide away. Overall results and qualifications from the work: No statistical method was used to set the sample size in advance, and investigators knew the group allocation. Blood samples also contained most of the expanded thyroid clonotypes (frequency above 0.001), which suggests that blood repertoires may reflect thyroid immune responses. A 13 V-J signature model separated ophthalmopathy from stable hyperthyroidism, with approximately 87% sensitivity and roughly 82% specificity in cross-validation and 80%/75% in testing. In validation, progression to ophthalmopathy was predicted by the model with around 70% sensitivity and roughly 76% specificity, a median of approximately 6.5 months before onset.

Patients with uncontrolled infections, other autoimmune diseases, pregnancy or lactation were excluded. Diagnoses relied on clinical symptoms, serum thyroxine and TRAb, thyroid ultrasound and orbital computed tomography. Trizol reagent was used to extract total RNA, and RNA quality was then checked on an Agilent 2100 Bioanalyzer. The TCR beta CDR3 regions were amplified from RNA transcripts. The TCR CDR3 was subjected to a first round of RT-PCR using the HTBI primer set and the Qiagen OneStep RT-PCR kit. The libraries were constructed in a second round of multiplex PCR and then size-selected and purified. Libraries were sequenced paired-end with 100 bp reads on an Illumina HiSeq2000. Concerning the study's data processing: SOAPnuke was used to process the raw data, throwing out any read that contained adapters or uncalled bases, had a mean Phred below 15, or lacked an exact constant-primer or identifier match. COPE v1.2.5 was used to merge the high-quality paired reads, and each unique nucleotide sequence was defined as a clonotype. Clonotypes were aligned to IMGT TRBV, TRBD and TRBJ reference segments using MiTCR v1.1. The analysis was restricted to V-J combinations with a frequency above 0.0001, which together covered just over 99% of the repertoires. The TCS score was defined as F50 (clonal expansion) divided by E x V (chaos), with BLOSUM62-based TCRdist calculated between CDR3 peptides within each V-J. Welch's t-statistics and random forest reduced 500 to 650 V-J features to 10 to 15, which were used in a naive Bayes classifier (R e1071). The Morisita-Horn index was used to measure how similar the thyroid and blood repertoires were. The public reads were reanalyzed by TCRdb: fastp trimming at Q25, MiXCR alignment, in-frame beta chains only. Records with the same CDR3 protein are collapsed into one entry carrying the most frequent genes and DNA. TCRdb's processing, not the authors', yielded these V and J calls. Across this sample there are about 570,000 distinct CDR3 sequences, with around 46% seen only once. The biggest ten clones account for around 20% of the sample.

The CDR3, cysteine through phenylalanine, is 13 amino acids long. Just CDR3 DNA is preserved here, 39 bases in frame from base 1. CDR1 and CDR2 are read off the germline V gene as SGHRS and YFSETQ. V is cut back by 3 bases and J by 5 bases, with 3 bases in the junction unmatched. Sequenced: peripheral blood or thyroid tissue (not recorded which). This TCR came from an adult woman with Graves' disease, either hyperthyroidism or ophthalmopathy (not recorded which). This receptor chain uses TRBV5-1 and TRBJ2-7; 9 central bases correspond to TRBD1. The CDR3 protein: CASSSDRGHEQYF. The sequenced DNA: TGCGCCAGCAGCTCGGACAGGGGACACGAGCAGTACTTC. Outside the CDR3, residues come from the reference TRBV5-1 and TRBJ2-7 proteins, so the full variable domain is: KAGVTQTPRYLIKTRGQQVTLSCSPISGHRSVSWYQQTPGQGLQFLFEYFSETQRNKGNFPGRFSGRQFSNSRSEMNVSTLELGDSALYLCASSSDRGHEQYFGPGTRLTVT.